Reported below is one TCR beta chain. The CDR3 contains 15 residues. The germline V gene has CDR1 SGHRS and CDR2 YFSETQ. V lost 3 bases and J lost 5; bases outside the gene matches: 10. In the original processing: Estimation of nucleated cell counts was performed using reference gene primer amplification. Generated by immunoSEQ multiplex PCR, the TCRdb table keeps only in-frame clones and is missing some. The V and J calls and clone size are taken from that table; D and trimming were inferred from the DNA. Among some 80,000 clones listed, 65% to 90% were seen once. The source of the sample is a study of blood T cell repertoires in COVID-19. The wider study: Material from acute and convalescent COVID-19 was sourced from the United States, Italy and Spain. PBMCs, B-cell-depleted T cells, or T cells were the source of the cDNA or gDNA that made up the material.

This clonotype was sampled from a woman aged 50 to 65 with acute or convalescent COVID-19. The V call is TRBV5-1, the J call TRBJ2-5; 7 bases map to TRBD1. Sequenced: peripheral blood. CDR3 DNA sequence: TGCGCCAGCAGCTCAGGAGGACAGGCGGGTGAGACCCAGTACTTC. Protein product: CASSSGGQAGETQYF.